This T cell receptor beta chain is from a study of PD-1 blockade in classical Hodgkin lymphoma. Study outcomes and limitations: Baseline TCR diversity was reportedly lower in newly diagnosed patients than in healthy donors. It was reported as lower still in relapsed/refractory patients.

Time point indicated: cycle 4 day 1 (C4D1), after five to seven weeks of nivolumab. Relapses following autologous stem cell transplantation were seen in all patients, with brentuximab vedotin exposure varying. By share, this clone counts as medium-sized. The antigen is undetermined. CDR3 length: 13 residues. Between the trimmed V and J ends, which lost 5 bases and 7 bases, there was a span of 9 bases. In germline, CDR1 is SEHNR, CDR2 FQNEAQ (reference sequence). Measured with immunoSEQ multiplex PCR; TCRdb has only the in-frame clones, and not every one. The sample shows some 30,000 clones, approximately 85% of them seen only once.

The chain employs TRBV7-9 and TRBJ1-6, with D possibly TRBD1 on 5 matching bases. Sequencing used peripheral blood mononuclear cells (PBMCs), obtained before the fourth cycle of nivolumab. This receptor was obtained from a human donor with classical Hodgkin lymphoma. The CDR3 reads CASSRGQNSPLHF. The CDR3 DNA follows: TGTGCCAGCAGCCGGGGCCAGAATTCACCCCTCCACTTT.